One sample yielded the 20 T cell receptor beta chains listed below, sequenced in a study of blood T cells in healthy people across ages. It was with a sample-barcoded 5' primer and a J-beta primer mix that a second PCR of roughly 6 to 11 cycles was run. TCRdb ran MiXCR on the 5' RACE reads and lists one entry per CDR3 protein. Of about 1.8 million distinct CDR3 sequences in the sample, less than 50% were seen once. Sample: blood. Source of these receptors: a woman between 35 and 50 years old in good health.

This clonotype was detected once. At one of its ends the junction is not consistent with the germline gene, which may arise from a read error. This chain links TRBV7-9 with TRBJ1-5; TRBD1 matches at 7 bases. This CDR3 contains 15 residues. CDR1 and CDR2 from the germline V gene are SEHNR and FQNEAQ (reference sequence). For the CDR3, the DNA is TGTACCAGCAGCCCTACAGGGGCCCCGAATCAGCCCCAGCATTTT. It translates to CTSSPTGAPNQPQHF.

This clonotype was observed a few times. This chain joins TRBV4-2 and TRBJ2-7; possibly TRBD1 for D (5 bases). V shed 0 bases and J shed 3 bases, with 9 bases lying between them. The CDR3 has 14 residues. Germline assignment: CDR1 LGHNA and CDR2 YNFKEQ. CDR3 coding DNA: TGTGCCAGCAGCCAAGAATTCAGGGTCTACGAGCAGTACTTC. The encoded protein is CASSQEFRVYEQYF.

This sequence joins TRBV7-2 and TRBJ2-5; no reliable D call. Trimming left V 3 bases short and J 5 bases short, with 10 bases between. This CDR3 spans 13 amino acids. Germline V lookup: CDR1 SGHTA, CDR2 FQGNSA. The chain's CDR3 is CASSLVGLETQYF. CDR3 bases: TGTGCCAGCAGCTTGGTGGGATTGGAGACCCAGTACTTC. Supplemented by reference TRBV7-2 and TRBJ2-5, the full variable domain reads GAGVSQSPSNKVTEKGKDVELRCDPISGHTALYWYRQSLGQGLEFLIYFQGNSAPDKSGLPSDRFSAERTGGSVSTLTIQRTQQEDSAVYLCASSLVGLETQYFGPGTRLLVL.

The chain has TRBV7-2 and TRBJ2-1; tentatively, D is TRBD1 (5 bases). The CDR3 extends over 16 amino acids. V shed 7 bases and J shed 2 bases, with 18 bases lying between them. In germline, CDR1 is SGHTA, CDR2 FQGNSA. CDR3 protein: CASTQSTASPYNEQFF. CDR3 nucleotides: TGTGCCAGCACCCAATCGACAGCCTCCCCCTACAATGAGCAGTTCTTC. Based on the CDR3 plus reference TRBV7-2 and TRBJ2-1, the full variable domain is GAGVSQSPSNKVTEKGKDVELRCDPISGHTALYWYRQSLGQGLEFLIYFQGNSAPDKSGLPSDRFSAERTGGSVSTLTIQRTQQEDSAVYLCASTQSTASPYNEQFFGPGTRLTVL.

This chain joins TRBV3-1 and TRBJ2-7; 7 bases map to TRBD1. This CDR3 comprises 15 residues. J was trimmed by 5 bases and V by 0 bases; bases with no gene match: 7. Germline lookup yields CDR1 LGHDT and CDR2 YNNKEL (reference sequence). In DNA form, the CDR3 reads TGTGCCAGCAGCCAAGAGCTCCAGGGGGTAAACGAGCAGTACTTC. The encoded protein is CASSQELQGVNEQYF.

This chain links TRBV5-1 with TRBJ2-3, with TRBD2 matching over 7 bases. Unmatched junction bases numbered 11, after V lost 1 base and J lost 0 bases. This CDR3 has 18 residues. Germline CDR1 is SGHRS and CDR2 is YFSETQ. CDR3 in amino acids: CASSLQPPGTTSTDTQYF. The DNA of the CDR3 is TGCGCCAGCAGCTTGCAGCCTCCCGGGACTACTAGCACAGATACGCAGTATTTT.

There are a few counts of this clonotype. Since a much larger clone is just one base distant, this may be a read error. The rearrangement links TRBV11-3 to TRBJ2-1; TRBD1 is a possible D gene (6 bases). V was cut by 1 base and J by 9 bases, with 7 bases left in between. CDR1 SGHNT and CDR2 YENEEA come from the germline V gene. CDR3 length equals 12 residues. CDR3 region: CASSLGDIEQFF. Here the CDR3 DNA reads TGTGCCAGCAGCTTAGGGGACATTGAGCAGTTCTTC.

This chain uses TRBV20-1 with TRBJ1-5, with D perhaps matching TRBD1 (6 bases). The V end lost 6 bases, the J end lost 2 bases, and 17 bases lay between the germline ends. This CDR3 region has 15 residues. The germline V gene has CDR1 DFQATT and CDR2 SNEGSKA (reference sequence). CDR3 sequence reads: CSADLQGGGNQPQHF. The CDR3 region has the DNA TGCAGTGCAGATTTACAGGGTGGTGGCAATCAGCCCCAGCATTTT.

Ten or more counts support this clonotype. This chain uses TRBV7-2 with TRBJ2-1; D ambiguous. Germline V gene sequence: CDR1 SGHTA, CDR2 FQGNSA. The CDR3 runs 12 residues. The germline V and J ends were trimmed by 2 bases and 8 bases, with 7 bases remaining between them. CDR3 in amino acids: CASSLFPDEQFF. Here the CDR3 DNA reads TGTGCCAGCAGCTTATTCCCCGATGAGCAGTTCTTC.

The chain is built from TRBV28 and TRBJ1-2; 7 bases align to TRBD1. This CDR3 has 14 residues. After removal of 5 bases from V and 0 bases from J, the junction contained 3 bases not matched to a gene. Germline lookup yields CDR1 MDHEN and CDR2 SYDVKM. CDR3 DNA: TGTGCCAGCAGTGGGACAGTCTCTAACTATGGCTACACCTTC. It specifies CASSGTVSNYGYTF.

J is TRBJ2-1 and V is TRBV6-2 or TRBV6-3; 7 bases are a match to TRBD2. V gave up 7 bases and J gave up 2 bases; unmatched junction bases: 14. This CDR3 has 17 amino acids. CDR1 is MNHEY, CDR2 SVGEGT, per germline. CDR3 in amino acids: CASNHAMGGDPYNEQFF. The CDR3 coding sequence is TGTGCCAGCAATCATGCGATGGGGGGGGACCCCTACAATGAGCAGTTCTTC.

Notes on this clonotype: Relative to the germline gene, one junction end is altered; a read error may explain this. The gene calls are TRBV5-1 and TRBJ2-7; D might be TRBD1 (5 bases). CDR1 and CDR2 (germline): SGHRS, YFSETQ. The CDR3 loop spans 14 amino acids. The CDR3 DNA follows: TGTGCCAGCAGCTTAGCTGGAGTCCAGGGAGAGCAGTACTTC. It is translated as CASSLAGVQGEQYF. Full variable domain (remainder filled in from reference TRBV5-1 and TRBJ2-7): KAGVTQTPRYLIKTRGQQVTLSCSPISGHRSVSWYQQTPGQGLQFLFEYFSETQRNKGNFPGRFSGRQFSNSRSEMNVSTLELGDSALYLCASSLAGVQGEQYFGPGTRLTVT.

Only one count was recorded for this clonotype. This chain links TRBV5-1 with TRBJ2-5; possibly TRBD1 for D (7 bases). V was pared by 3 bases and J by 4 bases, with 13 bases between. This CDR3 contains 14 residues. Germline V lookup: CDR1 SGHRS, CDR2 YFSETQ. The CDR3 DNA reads TGCGCCAGCAGCTCGGGGGACAGTCGAGAGACCCAGTACTTC. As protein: CASSSGDSRETQYF.

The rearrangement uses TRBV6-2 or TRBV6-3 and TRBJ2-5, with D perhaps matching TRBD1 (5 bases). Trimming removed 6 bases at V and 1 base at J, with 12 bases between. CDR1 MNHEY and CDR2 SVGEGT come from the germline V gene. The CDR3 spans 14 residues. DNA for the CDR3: TGTGCCAGCAGGCCTGATGGGGCCCAAGAGACCCAGTACTTC. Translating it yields CASRPDGAQETQYF.

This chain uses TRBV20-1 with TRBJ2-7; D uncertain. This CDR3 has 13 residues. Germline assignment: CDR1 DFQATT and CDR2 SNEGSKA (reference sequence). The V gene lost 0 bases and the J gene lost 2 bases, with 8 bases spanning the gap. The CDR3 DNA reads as TGCAGTGCTAGAGATGCTTCCACCTACGAGCAGTACTTC. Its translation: CSARDASTYEQYF.

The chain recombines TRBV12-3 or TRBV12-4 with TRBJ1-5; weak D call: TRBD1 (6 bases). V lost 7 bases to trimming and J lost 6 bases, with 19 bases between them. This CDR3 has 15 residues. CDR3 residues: CASTHEGVRGQPQHF. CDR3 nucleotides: TGTGCCAGCACCCACGAGGGGGTAAGGGGTCAGCCCCAGCATTTT.

CDR3 in DNA: TGTGCCAGCAGCCCTCGGACCGACGGAGTCTATGGCTACACCTTC. Translation gives CASSPRTDGVYGYTF. The J gene is TRBJ1-2, the V gene TRBV11-1; no clear D. Germline assignment: CDR1 SGHAT and CDR2 FQDESV (reference sequence). The CDR3 consists of 15 residues. V shed 5 bases and J shed 4 bases, with 17 bases lying between them.

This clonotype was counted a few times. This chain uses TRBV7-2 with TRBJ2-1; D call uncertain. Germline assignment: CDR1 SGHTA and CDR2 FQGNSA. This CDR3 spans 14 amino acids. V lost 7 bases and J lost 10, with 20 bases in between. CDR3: CASTRESGWTEQFF. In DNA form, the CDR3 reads TGTGCCAGCACTCGAGAGAGTGGGTGGACCGAGCAGTTCTTC. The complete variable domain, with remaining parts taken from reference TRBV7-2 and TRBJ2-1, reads GAGVSQSPSNKVTEKGKDVELRCDPISGHTALYWYRQSLGQGLEFLIYFQGNSAPDKSGLPSDRFSAERTGGSVSTLTIQRTQQEDSAVYLCASTRESGWTEQFFGPGTRLTVL.

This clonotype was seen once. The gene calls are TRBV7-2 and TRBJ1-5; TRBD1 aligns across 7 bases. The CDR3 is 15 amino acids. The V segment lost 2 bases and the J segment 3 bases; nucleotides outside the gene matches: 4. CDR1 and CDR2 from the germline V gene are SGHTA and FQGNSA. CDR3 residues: CASSLQQGYNQPQHF. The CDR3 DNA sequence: TGTGCCAGCAGCTTACAACAGGGGTACAATCAGCCCCAGCATTTT.

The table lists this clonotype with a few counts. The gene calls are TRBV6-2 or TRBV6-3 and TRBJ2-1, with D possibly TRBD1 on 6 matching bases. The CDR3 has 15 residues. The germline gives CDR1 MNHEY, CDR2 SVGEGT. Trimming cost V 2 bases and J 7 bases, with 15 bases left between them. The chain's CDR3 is CASSYRANRENEQFF. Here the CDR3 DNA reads TGTGCCAGCAGTTACCGTGCGAACAGGGAAAATGAGCAGTTCTTC.